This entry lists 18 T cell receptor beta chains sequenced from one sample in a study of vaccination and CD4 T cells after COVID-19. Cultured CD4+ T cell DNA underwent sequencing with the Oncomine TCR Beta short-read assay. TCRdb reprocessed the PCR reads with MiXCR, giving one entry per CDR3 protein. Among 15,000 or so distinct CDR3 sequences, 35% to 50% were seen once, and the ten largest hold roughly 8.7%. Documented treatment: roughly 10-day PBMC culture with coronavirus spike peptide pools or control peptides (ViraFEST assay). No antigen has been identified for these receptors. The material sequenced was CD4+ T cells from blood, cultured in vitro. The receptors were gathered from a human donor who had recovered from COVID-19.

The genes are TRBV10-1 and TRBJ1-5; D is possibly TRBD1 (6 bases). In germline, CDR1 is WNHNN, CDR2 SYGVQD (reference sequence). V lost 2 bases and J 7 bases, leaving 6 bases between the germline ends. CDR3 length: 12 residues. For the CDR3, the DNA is TGCGCCAGCAGTGAGGGGGGCCAGCCCCAGCATTTT. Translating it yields CASSEGGQPQHF.

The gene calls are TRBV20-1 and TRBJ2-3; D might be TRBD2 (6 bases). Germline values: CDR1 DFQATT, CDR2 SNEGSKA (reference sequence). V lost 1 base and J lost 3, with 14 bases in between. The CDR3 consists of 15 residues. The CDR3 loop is CSARVYGRDTDTQYF. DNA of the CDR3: TGCAGTGCTAGAGTCTACGGGAGAGATACAGATACGCAGTATTTT.

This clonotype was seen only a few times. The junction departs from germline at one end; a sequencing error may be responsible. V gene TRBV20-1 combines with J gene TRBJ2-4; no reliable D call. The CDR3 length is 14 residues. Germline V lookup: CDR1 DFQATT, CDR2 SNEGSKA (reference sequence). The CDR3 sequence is CSARESVAKNIQYF. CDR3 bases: TGCAGTGCTCGAGAGTCTGTAGCCAAAAACATTCAGTACTTC.

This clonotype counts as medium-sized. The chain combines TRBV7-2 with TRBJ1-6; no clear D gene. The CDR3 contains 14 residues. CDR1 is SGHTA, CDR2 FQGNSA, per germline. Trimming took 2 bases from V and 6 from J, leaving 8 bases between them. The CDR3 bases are TGTGCCAGCAGCTTAAATGCCGCTAATTCACCCCTCCACTTT. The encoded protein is CASSLNAANSPLHF. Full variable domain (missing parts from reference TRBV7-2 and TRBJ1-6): GAGVSQSPSNKVTEKGKDVELRCDPISGHTALYWYRQSLGQGLEFLIYFQGNSAPDKSGLPSDRFSAERTGGSVSTLTIQRTQQEDSAVYLCASSLNAANSPLHFGNGTRLTVT.

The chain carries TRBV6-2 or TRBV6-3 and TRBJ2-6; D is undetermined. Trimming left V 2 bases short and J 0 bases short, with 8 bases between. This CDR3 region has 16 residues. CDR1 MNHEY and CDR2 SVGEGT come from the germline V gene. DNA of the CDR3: TGTGCCAGCAGTTACGCGTACAGCTCTGGGGCCAACGTCCTGACTTTC. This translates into CASSYAYSSGANVLTF.

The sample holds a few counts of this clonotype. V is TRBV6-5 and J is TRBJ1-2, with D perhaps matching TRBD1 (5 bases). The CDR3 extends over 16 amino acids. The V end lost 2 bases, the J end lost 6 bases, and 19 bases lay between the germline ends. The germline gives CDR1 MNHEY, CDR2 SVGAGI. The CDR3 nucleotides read TGTGCCAGCAGTTACGAAGGGGCGCGCGGGGCAAATGGCTACACCTTC. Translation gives CASSYEGARGANGYTF.

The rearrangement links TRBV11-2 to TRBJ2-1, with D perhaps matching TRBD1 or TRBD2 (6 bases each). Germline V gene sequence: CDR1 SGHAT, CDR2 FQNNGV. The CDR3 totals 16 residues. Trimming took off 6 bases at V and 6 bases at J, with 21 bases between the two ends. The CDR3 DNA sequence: TGTGCCAGCAGTTGGAGGGACGCCAAGGGGGGCAATGAGCAGTTCTTC. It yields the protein CASSWRDAKGGNEQFF.

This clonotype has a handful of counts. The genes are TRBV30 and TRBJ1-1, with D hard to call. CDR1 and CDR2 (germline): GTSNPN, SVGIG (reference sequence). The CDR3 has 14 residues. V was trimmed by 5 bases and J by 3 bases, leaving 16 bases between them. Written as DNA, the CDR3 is TGTGCCTGGGGCACGGGTGGGCTAGACACTGAAGCTTTCTTT. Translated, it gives CAWGTGGLDTEAFF.

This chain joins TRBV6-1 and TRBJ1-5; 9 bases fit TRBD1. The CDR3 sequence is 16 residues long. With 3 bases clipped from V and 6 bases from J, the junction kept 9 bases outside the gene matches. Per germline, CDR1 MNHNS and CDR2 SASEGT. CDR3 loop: CASSDSGTGYGQPQHF. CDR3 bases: TGTGCCAGCAGTGATTCCGGGACAGGGTACGGTCAGCCCCAGCATTTT.

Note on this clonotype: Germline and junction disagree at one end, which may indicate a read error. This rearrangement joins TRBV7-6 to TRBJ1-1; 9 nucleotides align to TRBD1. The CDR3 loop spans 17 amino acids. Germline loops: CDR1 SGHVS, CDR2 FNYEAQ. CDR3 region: CASSLGGGQGMNTEASF. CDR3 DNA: TGTGCCAGCAGCTTAGGGGGCGGACAGGGGATGAACACTGAAGCTTCCTTT.

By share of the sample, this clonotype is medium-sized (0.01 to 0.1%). CDR3 sequence (DNA): TGTGCCACCCAGCAAGAAGGATACACTGAAGCTTTCTTT. Protein product: CATQQEGYTEAFF. The V gene is TRBV24-1, the J gene TRBJ1-1; no clear D gene. The CDR3 has 13 amino acids. V gave up 9 bases and J gave up 3 bases, with 13 bases separating them. Germline lookup yields CDR1 KGHDR and CDR2 SFDVKD.

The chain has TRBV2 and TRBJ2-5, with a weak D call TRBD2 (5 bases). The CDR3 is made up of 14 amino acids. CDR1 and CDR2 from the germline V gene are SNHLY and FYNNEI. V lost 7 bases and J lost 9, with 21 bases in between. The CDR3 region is CASNAIQKKEAQYF. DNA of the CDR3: TGTGCCAGCAACGCGATTCAGAAAAAGGAGGCCCAGTACTTC.

The CDR3 nucleotides read TGTGCCAGCAGCTTAAGGGTGAATCAGCCCCAGCATTTT. Residues: CASSLRVNQPQHF. J is TRBJ1-5 and V is TRBV7-2; D uncertain. The germline gives CDR1 SGHTA, CDR2 FQGNSA. The CDR3 is made up of 13 amino acids. V shed 2 bases and J shed 4 bases, with 6 bases lying between them.

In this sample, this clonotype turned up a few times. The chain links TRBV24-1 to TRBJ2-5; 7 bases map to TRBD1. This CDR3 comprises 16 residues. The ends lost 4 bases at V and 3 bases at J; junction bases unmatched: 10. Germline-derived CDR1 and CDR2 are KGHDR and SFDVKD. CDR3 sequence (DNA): TGTGCCACCAGTGACCTGAATGACAGGGTAAAAGAGACCCAGTACTTC. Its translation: CATSDLNDRVKETQYF.

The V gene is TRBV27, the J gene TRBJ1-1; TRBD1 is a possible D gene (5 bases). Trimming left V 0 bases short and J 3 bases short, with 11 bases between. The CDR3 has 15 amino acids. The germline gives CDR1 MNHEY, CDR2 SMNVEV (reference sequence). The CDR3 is CASSLSGQGDTEAFF. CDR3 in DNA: TGTGCCAGCAGTTTATCGGGCCAGGGCGACACTGAAGCTTTCTTT.

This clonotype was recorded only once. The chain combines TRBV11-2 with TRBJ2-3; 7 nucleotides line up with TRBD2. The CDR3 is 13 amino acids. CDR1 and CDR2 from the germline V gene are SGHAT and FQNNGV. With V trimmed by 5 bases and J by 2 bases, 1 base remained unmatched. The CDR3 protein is CASSLAVTDTQYF. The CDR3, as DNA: TGTGCCAGCAGCCTAGCGGTCACAGATACGCAGTATTTT.

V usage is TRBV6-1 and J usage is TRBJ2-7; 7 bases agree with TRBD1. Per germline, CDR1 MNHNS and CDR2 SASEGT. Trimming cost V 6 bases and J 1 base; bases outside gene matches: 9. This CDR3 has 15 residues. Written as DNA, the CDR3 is TGTGCCAGCAGCCAAAGGACGACAGGGTCCTACGAGCAGTACTTC. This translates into CASSQRTTGSYEQYF.

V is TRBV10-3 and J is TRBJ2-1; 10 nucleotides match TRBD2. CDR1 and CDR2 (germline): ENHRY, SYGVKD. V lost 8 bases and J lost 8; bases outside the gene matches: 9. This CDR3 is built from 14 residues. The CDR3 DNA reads TGTGCCATCCTAGCGGGAGCGTCAGGGGATGAGCAGTTCTTC. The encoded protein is CAILAGASGDEQFF.